Below, 21 T cell receptor beta chains from the same sample are listed, as sequenced in a study of cytomegalovirus exposure and HLA in healthy donors. The PCR used 60 Vbeta and 13 Jbeta primers. Method: immunoSEQ multiplex PCR; TCRdb's copy keeps in-frame clones and lacks some. The sample contains over 90,000 clones, roughly 60% of which appear only once. Input material: PBMCs. These receptors came from a human donor in good health.

The genes are TRBV5-1 and TRBJ1-1; TRBD1 is a possible D gene (5 bases). This CDR3 contains 13 residues. The V end lost 5 bases, the J end lost 0 bases, and 8 bases lay between the germline ends. CDR1 SGHRS and CDR2 YFSETQ come from the germline V gene. The CDR3 DNA is TGCGCCAGCAGGGGGCCTGTGAACACTGAAGCTTTCTTT. This gives the protein CASRGPVNTEAFF.

The genes are TRBV2 and TRBJ2-7; TRBD2 matches 7 bases. The germline V gene has CDR1 SNHLY and CDR2 FYNNEI. The CDR3 length is 14 residues. After removal of 7 bases from V and 0 bases from J, the junction contained 6 bases not matched to a gene. DNA of the CDR3: TGTGCCAGCACCGGGGGGATCCCCTCCTACGAGCAGTACTTC. Protein: CASTGGIPSYEQYF. The full variable domain, rest sourced from reference TRBV2 and TRBJ2-7, is EPEVTQTPSHQVTQMGQEVILRCVPISNHLYFYWYRQILGQKVEFLVSFYNNEISEKSEIFDDQFSVERPDGSNFTLKIRSTKLEDSAMYFCASTGGIPSYEQYFGPGTRLTVT.

This clone came up a few times. For the CDR3, the DNA is TGTGCGGTAGAACGGGACAGCCTATACGAGCAGTACTTC. It encodes CAVERDSLYEQYF. This chain joins TRBV6-1 and TRBJ2-7, with 7 bases matching TRBD1. CDR3 length equals 13 residues. The germline gives CDR1 MNHNS, CDR2 SASEGT.

The chain recombines TRBV30 with TRBJ2-1, with 14 bases that match TRBD2. From germline, CDR1 is GTSNPN and CDR2 SVGIG (reference sequence). With 1 base clipped from V and 7 bases from J, the junction kept 21 bases outside the gene matches. The CDR3 has 21 amino acids. This CDR3 is CAWSGVSGTSGSGITGNEQFF. CDR3 sequence (DNA): TGTGCCTGGAGTGGGGTTAGCGGGACTAGCGGGAGTGGAATCACCGGAAATGAGCAGTTCTTC.

This clone has just a few counts. The J gene is TRBJ2-7, the V gene TRBV4-2, with 10 bases that match TRBD1. Trimming cost V 3 bases and J 5 bases; bases outside gene matches: 4. CDR1 and CDR2 (germline): LGHNA, YNFKEQ. The CDR3 spans 14 residues. The CDR3 region is CASSQGQGINEQYF. CDR3 nucleotides: TGTGCCAGCAGCCAGGGACAGGGGATCAACGAGCAGTACTTC.

The chain couples TRBV7-9 to TRBJ2-1, with D perhaps matching TRBD2 (6 bases). The CDR3 is 18 residues long. V was pared by 2 bases and J by 4 bases, with 21 bases between. Germline V gene lookup returns CDR1 SEHNR and CDR2 FQNEAQ (reference sequence). As DNA, the CDR3 is TGTGCCAGCAGCTTACCGTCCGGGCGCCTTGGGGGGTACAATGAGCAGTTCTTC. This sequence encodes CASSLPSGRLGGYNEQFF.

Note on this clone: At one end the junction does not follow the germline gene, possibly because of a read error. This chain joins TRBV7-9 and TRBJ2-1, with 9 bases lining up with TRBD2. Germline values: CDR1 SEHNR, CDR2 FQNEAQ (reference sequence). The CDR3 has 13 amino acids. The CDR3 region has the DNA TGTGCCAGCAGTTTAGCGGGAGTCAATGAGCAGTTCTTC. It specifies CASSLAGVNEQFF.

This clone was recorded a few times. V gene TRBV19 combines with J gene TRBJ1-4; a possible D gene is TRBD1 (6 bases). Germline CDR1 is LNHDA and CDR2 is SQIVND (reference sequence). V shed 2 bases and J shed 4 bases, with 14 bases lying between them. This CDR3 has 16 amino acids. The CDR3 region is CASSIFSDSVNEKLFF. CDR3 nucleotide sequence: TGTGCCAGTAGTATATTCTCGGACAGCGTTAATGAAAAACTGTTTTTT.

The chain carries TRBV27 and TRBJ2-7; no clear D gene. This CDR3 spans 13 amino acids. V dropped 0 bases and J dropped 3 bases, with 6 bases sitting between them. Per germline, CDR1 MNHEY and CDR2 SMNVEV (reference sequence). The CDR3 DNA sequence: TGTGCCAGCAGTTTATCACCGAGCTACGAGCAGTACTTC. Translation gives CASSLSPSYEQYF.

V gene TRBV27 combines with J gene TRBJ1-1; 9 bases are shared with TRBD1. Germline assignment: CDR1 MNHEY and CDR2 SMNVEV (reference sequence). CDR3 length: 14 residues. J gave up 6 bases and V 8 bases, and 10 bases lay outside the gene matches. CDR3 sequence (DNA): TGTGCCAGCTGGGTCACAGGGACAGGGTCTGAAGCTTTCTTT. Protein sequence: CASWVTGTGSEAFF.

This clone was seen only a few times. The chain uses TRBV5-1 and TRBJ1-5, with D perhaps matching TRBD1 (5 bases). The CDR3 covers 14 residues. CDR1 and CDR2 (germline): SGHRS, YFSETQ. Trimming took off 0 bases at V and 2 bases at J, with 6 bases between the two ends. The CDR3 is CASSLGGGNQPQHF. The CDR3 bases are TGCGCCAGCAGCTTGGGGGGGGGCAATCAGCCCCAGCATTTT.

The chain couples TRBV2 to TRBJ1-6; no clear D. V was shortened by 8 bases and J by 7 bases, with 12 bases between the two germline ends. CDR3 length: 13 amino acids. Germline CDR1 SNHLY, CDR2 FYNNEI. CDR3 coding DNA: TGTGCCAGCGGGAGGTCGGAGAATTCACCCCTCCACTTT. Its protein is CASGRSENSPLHF.

The chain joins TRBV6-1 to TRBJ1-5; D gene uncertain. Germline V gene data show CDR1 as MNHNS and CDR2 as SASEGT. Deletions cut 4 bases from V and 7 bases from J, with 8 bases between. The CDR3 spans 12 residues. This chain's CDR3 is CASSVGGQPQHF. The CDR3 nucleotides are TGTGCCAGCAGTGTTGGCGGCCAGCCCCAGCATTTT.

The chain recombines TRBV6-4 with TRBJ2-3; 8 bases line up with TRBD2. This CDR3 has 15 amino acids. V was clipped by 2 bases and J by 5 bases; unmatched bases: 6. Germline CDR1 reads MRHNA; CDR2 reads SNTAGT. The CDR3 coding sequence is TGTGCCAGCAGTGACACTAGCGGTGCGGGAGATACGCAGTATTTT. Protein: CASSDTSGAGDTQYF.

The chain couples TRBV27 to TRBJ2-2; 11 bases are shared with TRBD2. Germline V gene lookup returns CDR1 MNHEY and CDR2 SMNVEV (reference sequence). J gave up 9 bases and V 2 bases, and 5 bases lay outside the gene matches. The CDR3 has 15 amino acids. For the CDR3, the DNA is TGTGCCAGCAGTTTAACTAGCGGGAGCGGCCGGGAGCTGTTTTTT. It is translated as CASSLTSGSGRELFF.

This chain uses TRBV21-1 with TRBJ2-7; the table gives TRBD2 as D, unverified against the DNA. TRBV21-1 is noted as a pseudogene. The CDR3 spans 15 residues. The DNA of the CDR3 is TGTGCCAGCTGCATGGTGGGGGGGGCCTCCTACGAGCAGTACTTC. Residues: CASCMVGGASYEQYF.

This clone was observed a handful of times. The gene calls are TRBV19 and TRBJ2-2; 8 bases map to TRBD2. The CDR3 contains 16 residues. V shed 3 bases, J shed 4 bases, and the junction held 7 bases outside the gene matches. Germline V gene data show CDR1 as LNHDA and CDR2 as SQIVND (reference sequence). The CDR3 sequence is CASSISSGSATGELFF. The CDR3 DNA sequence: TGTGCCAGTAGTATTTCCAGCGGGAGTGCCACCGGGGAGCTGTTTTTT.

The chain has TRBV19 and TRBJ2-2, with 14 positions matching TRBD2. The germline V gene encodes CDR1 LNHDA and CDR2 SQIVND (reference sequence). The CDR3 loop spans 18 amino acids. Trimming took 5 bases from V and 4 from J; bases not matched to a gene: 9. The CDR3 DNA follows: TGTGCCAGTAGTTGGACTAGCGGGAGGAGTATGGGCACCGGGGAGCTGTTTTTT. This sequence encodes CASSWTSGRSMGTGELFF.

DNA of the CDR3: TGTGCCAGCAGCCCCTGGGGGGCCGGGACTAGGAAGTCGCCCTACGCCAATGAGCAGTTCTTC. Encoded protein: CASSPWGAGTRKSPYANEQFF. The chain is built from TRBV4-2 and TRBJ2-1, with 8 nucleotides matching TRBD2. The CDR3 is 21 residues long. The trim removed 4 bases at V and 6 bases at J, leaving 26 bases unmatched. Germline V gene lookup returns CDR1 LGHNA and CDR2 YNFKEQ.

The rearrangement links TRBV6-5 to TRBJ1-4, with D maybe TRBD1 (5 bases). This CDR3 is 15 amino acids long. CDR1 and CDR2 from the germline V gene are MNHEY and SVGAGI. V was pared by 5 bases and J by 7 bases, with 17 bases between. The DNA of the CDR3 is TGTGCCAGCAGTCGAACTCAGGGATTCGGTGAAAAACTGTTTTTT. This sequence encodes CASSRTQGFGEKLFF.

The chain joins TRBV29-1 to TRBJ1-1; 7 bases align to TRBD1. The V segment lost 6 bases and the J segment 2 bases; nucleotides outside the gene matches: 3. The CDR3 spans 12 residues. The germline CDR1 and CDR2 sequences are SQVTM and ANQGSEA. This chain's CDR3 is CSVTGVNTEAFF. The CDR3, as DNA: TGCAGCGTAACAGGGGTCAACACTGAAGCTTTCTTT.